A selection of T cell receptor beta chains follows, all from one sample in a study of cytomegalovirus exposure and HLA in healthy donors. Only in-frame clones appear in the TCRdb table, and some are missing; sequencing was by immunoSEQ multiplex PCR. Here the sample spans 90,000 to 150,000 clones, about 85% being singletons. The sample consisted of PBMCs. These receptors came from a woman aged 25 to 39 in good health and CMV-seronegative. Each CDR3 is given with its conserved first and last residue. D genes are given only for firm matches. Expanded clones get a size class; other rows say once, few or many, or leave the size out.

>TRBV27|.|TRBJ2-5|TRBD2
TGTGCCAGCAGTTTATTTCCCAGCGGGGCACAAGAGACCCAGTACTTC
CASSLFPSGAQETQYF
>TRBV29-1|.|TRBJ2-4|.
TGCAGCGCCGCGGCGGGGCCCAAAAACATTCAGTACTTC
CSAAAGPKNIQYF
>TRBV14|.|TRBJ2-2|.
TGTGCCAGCACTCTAGGGGGGGCGCCGAACACCGGGGAGCTGTTTTTT
CASTLGGAPNTGELFF
>TRBV6-5|.|TRBJ1-1|.
TGTGCCAGCAGCATACAGGAGAACACTGAAGCTTTCTTT
CASSIQENTEAFF
>TRBV2|few|TRBJ1-5|.
TGTGCCTCAGGGGCAGAGGGCAATCAGCCCCAGCATTTT
CASGAEGNQPQHF
>TRBV19|.|TRBJ1-5|.
TGTGCCAGTACCACCCCGAGCAGCAATCAGCCCCAGCATTTT
CASTTPSSNQPQHF
>TRBV29-1|.|TRBJ2-2|.
TGCAGCGGCGGAGGGACCACCAGCGGGGAGCTGTTTTTT
CSGGGTTSGELFF
>TRBV7-3|.|TRBJ2-7|TRBD2
TGTGCCAGCAGCCCGGAGACTAGCGGCCCCTACGAGCAGTACTTC
CASSPETSGPYEQYF
>TRBV7-8|once|TRBJ2-1|TRBD2
TGTGCCAGCAGCTTACCTAGCGGGGTCTACAATGAGCAGTTCTTC
CASSLPSGVYNEQFF
>TRBV5-1|.|TRBJ1-1|TRBD1
TGCGCCAGCAGCTTGACAACAGGGGGAGCTTTCTTT
CASSLTTGGAFF
>TRBV10-2|few|TRBJ2-7|TRBD2
TGCGCCAGCAGCCTGGGACTAAGCCGCGAGCAGTACTTC
CASSLGLSREQYF
>TRBV18|.|TRBJ2-3|TRBD2
TGTGCCAGCTTTTCCGGGACTAGCGGGAACACAGATACGCAGTATTTT
CASFSGTSGNTDTQYF
>TRBV7-2|.|TRBJ2-1|.
TGTGCCAGCACTCCGGGGGGCCTGTTGAATGAGCAGTTCTTC
CASTPGGLLNEQFF
>TRBV5-4|.|TRBJ2-1|TRBD1
TGTGCCAGCAGCTCCCCAAAGACAGGGGACAATGAGCAGTTCTTC
CASSSPKTGDNEQFF
>TRBV19|.|TRBJ1-5|.
TGTGCCAGTAGTATAGTAGGAGGAGGTAGCAATCAGCCCCAGCATTTT
CASSIVGGGSNQPQHF
>TRBV2|.|TRBJ2-1|TRBD2
TGTGCCAGCAGACCTAGGACTAGCGGAGGCCCCTCTAGGGAGCAGTTCTTC
CASRPRTSGGPSREQFF
>TRBV30|.|TRBJ1-6|.
TGTGCCTGGAGTGTTAACAGGATTAAGACACCCCTCCACTTT
CAWSVNRIKTPLHF
>TRBV9|once|TRBJ2-2|TRBD2
TGTGCCAGCAGCGTAGCCGCGGGGGGACTAGCGGGGGACGGCACCGGGGAGCTGTTTTTT
CASSVAAGGLAGDGTGELFF
>TRBV6-4|.|TRBJ1-2|TRBD1
TGTGCCAGCAGTGTTGACGACACACAGGGGTTCTATGGCTACACCTTC
CASSVDDTQGFYGYTF
>TRBV6-1|.|TRBJ1-3|TRBD1
TGTGCCAGCAGTGTATTACAGGGGCCCCGCTCTGGAAACACCATATATTTT
CASSVLQGPRSGNTIYF
>TRBV2|few|TRBJ1-6|.
TGTGCCAGCTTGCGGGCTTTTACCGATAATTCACCCCTCCACTTT
CASLRAFTDNSPLHF
>TRBV27|.|TRBJ2-5|TRBD1
TGTGCCAGCAGTTTAGGCCTCAACCCAGGGGGTGCCCAAGAGACCCAGTACTTC
CASSLGLNPGGAQETQYF
>TRBV15|.|TRBJ2-3|.
TGTGCCACCAGCAGAGTCGGGGTTTCCACAGATACGCAGTATTTT
CATSRVGVSTDTQYF
>TRBV19|.|TRBJ2-2|.
TGTGCCAGTAGTAGGGCAGGGCTGAACACCGGGGAGCTGTTTTTT
CASSRAGLNTGELFF
>TRBV4-1|few|TRBJ1-2|.
TGCGCCAGCAGCCAAGATGGCCCATATGGCTACACCTTC
CASSQDGPYGYTF
>TRBV9|.|TRBJ2-7|TRBD1
TGTGCCAGCAGCGTAGGGATGGACAGGGTCCACGAGCAGTACTTC
CASSVGMDRVHEQYF
>TRBV4-1|.|TRBJ1-3|.
TGCGCCAGCAGCCGAGGGGGAAACACCATATATTTT
CASSRGGNTIYF
>TRBV9|.|TRBJ2-7|TRBD2
TGTGCCAGCAGACTGGGACTAGCGGGGGTGAGCTCCTACGAGCAGTACTTC
CASRLGLAGVSSYEQYF
>TRBV5-4|.|TRBJ1-1|.
TGTGCCAGCAGCTTCCAGGGCGGGGTTTCCACTGAAGCTTTCTTT
CASSFQGGVSTEAFF